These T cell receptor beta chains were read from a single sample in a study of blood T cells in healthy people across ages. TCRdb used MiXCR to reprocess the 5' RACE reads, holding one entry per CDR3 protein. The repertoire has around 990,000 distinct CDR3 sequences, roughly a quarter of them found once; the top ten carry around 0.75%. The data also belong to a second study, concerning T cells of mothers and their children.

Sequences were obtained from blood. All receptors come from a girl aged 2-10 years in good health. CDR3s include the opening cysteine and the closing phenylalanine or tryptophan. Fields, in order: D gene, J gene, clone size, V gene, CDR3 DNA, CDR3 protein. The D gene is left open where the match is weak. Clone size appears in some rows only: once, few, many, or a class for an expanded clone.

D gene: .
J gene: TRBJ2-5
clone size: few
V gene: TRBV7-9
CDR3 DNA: TGTGCCAGCTATCGCACCGGGCGGGGGCCAGAGACCCAGTACTTC
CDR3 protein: CASYRTGRGPETQYF

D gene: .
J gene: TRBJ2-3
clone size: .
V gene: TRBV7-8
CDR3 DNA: TGTGCCAGCAGCTTAGCGAGGTGGCCTGCGGATACGCAGTATTTT
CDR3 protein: CASSLARWPADTQYF

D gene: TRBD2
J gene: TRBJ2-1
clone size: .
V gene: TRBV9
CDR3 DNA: TGTGCCAGCAGCGTAGCTCTGGCGGGAGACCCCTCCTACAATGAGCAGTTCTTC
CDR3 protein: CASSVALAGDPSYNEQFF

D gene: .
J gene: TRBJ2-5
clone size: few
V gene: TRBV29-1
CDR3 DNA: TGCAGCGTTAAGGGACGGTACCAAGAGACCCAGTACTTC
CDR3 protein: CSVKGRYQETQYF

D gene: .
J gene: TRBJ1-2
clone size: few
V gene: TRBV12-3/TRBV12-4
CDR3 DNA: TGTGCCAGCAGCCAGGTTTATGGCTACACCTTC
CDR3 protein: CASSQVYGYTF

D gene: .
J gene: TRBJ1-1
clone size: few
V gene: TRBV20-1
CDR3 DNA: TGCAGTGCTTTAGAACTAGGGGGAGGCACTGAAGCTTTCTTT
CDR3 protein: CSALELGGGTEAFF

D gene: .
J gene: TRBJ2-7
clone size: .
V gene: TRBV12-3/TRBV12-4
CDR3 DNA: TGTGCCAGCAGCCTAACTAGTCCCCACGAGCAGTACTTC
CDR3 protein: CASSLTSPHEQYF

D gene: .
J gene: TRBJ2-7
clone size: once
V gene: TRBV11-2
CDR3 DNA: TGTGCCAGCAGCTTAGATGGGACCAGCTCCTACGAGCAGTACTTC
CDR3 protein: CASSLDGTSSYEQYF

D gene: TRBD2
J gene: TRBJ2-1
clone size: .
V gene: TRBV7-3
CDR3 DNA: TGTGCCAGCAGCGGTAGCGGGAGGGAGGCCTACAATGAGCAGTTCTTC
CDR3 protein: CASSGSGREAYNEQFF

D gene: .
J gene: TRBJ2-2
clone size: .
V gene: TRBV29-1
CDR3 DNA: TGCAGCGGGGCCGGACAGAACACCGGGGAGCTGTTTTTT
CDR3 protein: CSGAGQNTGELFF

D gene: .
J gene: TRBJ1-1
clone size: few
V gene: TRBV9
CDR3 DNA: TGTGCCAGCAGCGTAGGCGCGGACGTTGAAGCTTTCTTT
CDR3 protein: CASSVGADVEAFF

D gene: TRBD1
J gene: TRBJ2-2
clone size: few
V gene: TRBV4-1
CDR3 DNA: TGCGCCAGCAGCGAACAGGGGTGGACCGGGGAGCTGTTTTTT
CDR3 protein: CASSEQGWTGELFF

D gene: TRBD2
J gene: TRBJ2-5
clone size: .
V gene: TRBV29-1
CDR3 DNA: TGCAGCGTTGAACCAGCGGGGGAAGAAGAGACCCAGTACTTC
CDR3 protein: CSVEPAGEEETQYF

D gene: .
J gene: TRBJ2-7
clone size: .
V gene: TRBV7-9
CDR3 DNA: TGTGCCAGCAGCGCACGGGCCTACGAGCAGTACTTC
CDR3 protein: CASSARAYEQYF

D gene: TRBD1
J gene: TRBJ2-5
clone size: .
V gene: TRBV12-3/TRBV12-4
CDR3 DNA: TGTGCCAGCTCCCCATCCTTTTCACAGGGGATCCAAGAGACCCAGTACTTC
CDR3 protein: CASSPSFSQGIQETQYF

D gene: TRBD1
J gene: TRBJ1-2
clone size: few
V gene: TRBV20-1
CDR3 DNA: TGCAGTGCTAGTGGGACAGTTCGAAATGGCTACACCTTC
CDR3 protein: CSASGTVRNGYTF

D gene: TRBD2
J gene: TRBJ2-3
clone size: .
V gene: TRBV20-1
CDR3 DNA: TGCAGTGCTAGAGATCCGACTAGCGGGGGGAAGGATACGCAGTATTTT
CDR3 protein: CSARDPTSGGKDTQYF

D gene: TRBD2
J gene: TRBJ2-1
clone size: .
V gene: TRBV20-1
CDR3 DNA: TGCAGTGCTAGAGATCAGGGCGGGAGTGAAACCTACAATGAGCAGTTCTTC
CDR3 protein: CSARDQGGSETYNEQFF

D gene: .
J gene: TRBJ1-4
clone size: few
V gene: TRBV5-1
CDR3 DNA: TGCGCCAGCAGCCTAATGTCCAGGCGGGGTGAAAAACTGTTTTTT
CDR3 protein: CASSLMSRRGEKLFF

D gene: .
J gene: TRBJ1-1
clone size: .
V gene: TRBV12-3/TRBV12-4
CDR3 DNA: TGTGCCAGCAGTTTTCAAGGGGTCACTGAAGCTCTCTTT
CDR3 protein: CASSFQGVTEALF

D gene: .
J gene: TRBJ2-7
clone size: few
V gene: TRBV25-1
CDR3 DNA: TGTGCCAGCAGTGGTTACCCCTACGAGCAGTACTTC
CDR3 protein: CASSGYPYEQYF

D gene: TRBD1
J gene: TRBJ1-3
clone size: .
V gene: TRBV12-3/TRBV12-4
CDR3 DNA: TGTGCCAGCAGCCCACAGGGGGCGTCTGGAAACACCATATATTTT
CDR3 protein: CASSPQGASGNTIYF

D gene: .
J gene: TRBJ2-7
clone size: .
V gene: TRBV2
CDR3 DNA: TGTGCCAGCAGTGAAGGGCCCGGGACGGAGGCCTACGAGCAGTACTTC
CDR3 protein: CASSEGPGTEAYEQYF

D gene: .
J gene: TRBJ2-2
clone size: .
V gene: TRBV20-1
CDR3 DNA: TGCAGTGCTACGCCCGGGACAACCACCGGGGAGCTGTTTTTT
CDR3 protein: CSATPGTTTGELFF

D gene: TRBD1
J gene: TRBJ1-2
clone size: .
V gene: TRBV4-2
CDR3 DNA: TGTGCCAGCAGCCAAGACGGGGGGACAGTCGGCTACACCTTC
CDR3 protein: CASSQDGGTVGYTF

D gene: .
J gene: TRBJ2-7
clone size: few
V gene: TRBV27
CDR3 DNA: TGTGCCAGCAGTTTACAGGGGAGGGCCTACGAGCAGTACTTC
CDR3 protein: CASSLQGRAYEQYF

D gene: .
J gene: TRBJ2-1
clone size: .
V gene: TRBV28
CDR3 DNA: TGTGCCAGCAGTCAAACCTGGAGGGCCAATAGCAATGAGCAGTTCTTC
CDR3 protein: CASSQTWRANSNEQFF

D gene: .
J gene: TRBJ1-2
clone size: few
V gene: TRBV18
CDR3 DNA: TGTGCCAGCTCACAGTACGAGGGACGGTACACCTTC
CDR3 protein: CASSQYEGRYTF